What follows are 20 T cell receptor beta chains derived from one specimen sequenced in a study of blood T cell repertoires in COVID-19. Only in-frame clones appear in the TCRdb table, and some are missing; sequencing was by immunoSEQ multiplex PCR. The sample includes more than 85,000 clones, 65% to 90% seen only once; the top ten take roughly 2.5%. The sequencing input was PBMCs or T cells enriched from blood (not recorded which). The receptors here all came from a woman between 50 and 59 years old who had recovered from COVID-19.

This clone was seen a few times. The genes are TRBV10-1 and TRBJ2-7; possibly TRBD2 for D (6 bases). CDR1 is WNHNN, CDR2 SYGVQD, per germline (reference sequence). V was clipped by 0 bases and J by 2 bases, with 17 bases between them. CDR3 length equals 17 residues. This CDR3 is CASSESSGTGDPYEQYF. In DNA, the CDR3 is TGCGCCAGCAGTGAGTCCTCCGGGACTGGGGACCCCTACGAGCAGTACTTC.

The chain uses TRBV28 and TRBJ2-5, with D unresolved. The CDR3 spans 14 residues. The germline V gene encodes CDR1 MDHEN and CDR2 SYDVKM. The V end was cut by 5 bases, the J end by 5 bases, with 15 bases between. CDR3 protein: CASSPRLGAETQYF. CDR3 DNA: TGTGCCAGCAGTCCCCGCCTCGGTGCTGAGACCCAGTACTTC.

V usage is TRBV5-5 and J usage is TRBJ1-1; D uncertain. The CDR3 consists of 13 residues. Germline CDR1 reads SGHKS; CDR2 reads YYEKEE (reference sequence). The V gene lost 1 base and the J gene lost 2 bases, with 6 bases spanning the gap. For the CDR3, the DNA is TGTGCCAGCAGCTTGCAGGAAAACACTGAAGCTTTCTTT. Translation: CASSLQENTEAFF.

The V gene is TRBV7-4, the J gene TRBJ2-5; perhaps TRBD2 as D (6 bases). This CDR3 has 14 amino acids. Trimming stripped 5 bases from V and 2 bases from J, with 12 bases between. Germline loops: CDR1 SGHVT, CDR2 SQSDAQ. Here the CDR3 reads CASSPGDSQETQYF. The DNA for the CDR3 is TGTGCCAGCAGCCCTGGGGACTCTCAAGAGACCCAGTACTTC.

Here the CDR3 reads CASGRGVTDTQYF. The DNA for the CDR3 is TGTGCCAGCGGCAGGGGAGTCACAGATACGCAGTATTTT. This chain joins TRBV6-5 and TRBJ2-3, with D possibly TRBD1 on 6 matching bases. Trimming removed 8 bases from V and 2 bases from J, with 11 bases in between. The CDR3 has 13 amino acids. Germline CDR1 MNHEY, CDR2 SVGAGI.

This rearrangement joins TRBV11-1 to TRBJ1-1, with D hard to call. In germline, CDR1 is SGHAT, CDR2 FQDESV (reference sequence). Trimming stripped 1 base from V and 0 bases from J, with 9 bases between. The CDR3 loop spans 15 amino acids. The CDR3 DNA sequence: TGTGCCAGCAGCTTAGGGAGCGGACTGAACACTGAAGCTTTCTTT. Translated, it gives CASSLGSGLNTEAFF.

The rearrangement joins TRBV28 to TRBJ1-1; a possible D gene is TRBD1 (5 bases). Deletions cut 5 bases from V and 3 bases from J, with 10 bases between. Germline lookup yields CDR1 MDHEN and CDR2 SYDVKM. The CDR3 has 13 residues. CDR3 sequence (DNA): TGTGCCAGCAGTACCTCAGGGTACACTGAAGCTTTCTTT. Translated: CASSTSGYTEAFF.

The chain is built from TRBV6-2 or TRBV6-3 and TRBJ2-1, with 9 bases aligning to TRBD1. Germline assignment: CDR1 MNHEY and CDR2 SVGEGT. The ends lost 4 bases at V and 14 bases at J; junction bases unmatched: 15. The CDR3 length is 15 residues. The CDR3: CASSSPRGQGIHKFF. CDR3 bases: TGTGCCAGCAGTTCCCCGAGGGGACAGGGTATTCATAAGTTCTTC.

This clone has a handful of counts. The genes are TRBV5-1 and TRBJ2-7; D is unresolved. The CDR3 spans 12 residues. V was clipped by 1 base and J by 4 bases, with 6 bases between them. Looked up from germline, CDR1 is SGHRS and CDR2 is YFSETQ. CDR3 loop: CASSLPGYEQYF. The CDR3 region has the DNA TGCGCCAGCAGCTTGCCCGGTTACGAGCAGTACTTC.

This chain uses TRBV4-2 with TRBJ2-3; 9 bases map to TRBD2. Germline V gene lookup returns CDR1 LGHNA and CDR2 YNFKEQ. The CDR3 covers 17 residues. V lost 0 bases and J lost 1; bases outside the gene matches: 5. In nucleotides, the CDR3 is TGTGCCAGCAGCCAAGAGAGGGGCGGGGGGGGCACAGATACGCAGTATTTT. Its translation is CASSQERGGGGTDTQYF.

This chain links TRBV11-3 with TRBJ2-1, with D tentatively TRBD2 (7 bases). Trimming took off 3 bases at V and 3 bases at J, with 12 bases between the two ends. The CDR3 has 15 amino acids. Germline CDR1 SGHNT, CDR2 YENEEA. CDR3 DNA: TGTGCCAGCAGCTTGGGAGGGGGACTCTACAATGAGCAGTTCTTC. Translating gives CASSLGGGLYNEQFF.

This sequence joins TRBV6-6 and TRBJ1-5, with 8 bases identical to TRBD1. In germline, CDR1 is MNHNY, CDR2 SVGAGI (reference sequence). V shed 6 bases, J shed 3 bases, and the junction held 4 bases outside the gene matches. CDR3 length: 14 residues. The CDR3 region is CASRTGDYNQPQHF. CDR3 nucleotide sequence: TGTGCCAGCAGGACAGGGGATTACAATCAGCCCCAGCATTTT.

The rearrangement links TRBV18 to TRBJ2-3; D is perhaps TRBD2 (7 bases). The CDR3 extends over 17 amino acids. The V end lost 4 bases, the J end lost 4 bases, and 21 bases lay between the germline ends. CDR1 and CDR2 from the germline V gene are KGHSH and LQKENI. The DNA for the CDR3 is TGTGCCAGCTCACTGGGCCGGGGGGCAGCTCTAGCAGATACGCAGTATTTT. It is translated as CASSLGRGAALADTQYF.

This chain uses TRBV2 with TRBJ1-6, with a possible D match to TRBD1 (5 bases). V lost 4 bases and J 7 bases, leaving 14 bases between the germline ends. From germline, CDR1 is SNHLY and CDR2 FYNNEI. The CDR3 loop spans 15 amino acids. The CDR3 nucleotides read TGTGCCAGCAGTGGGACACCCGGAGGGAATTCACCCCTCCACTTT. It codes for CASSGTPGGNSPLHF.

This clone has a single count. CDR3 in amino acids: CASSLGTEGNTIYF. The CDR3 DNA follows: TGCGCCAGCAGCTTGGGGACAGAAGGAAACACCATATATTTT. V and J are TRBV5-1 and TRBJ1-3; D is possibly TRBD1 (6 bases). Trimming took off 0 bases at V and 4 bases at J, with 8 bases between the two ends. The CDR3 extends over 14 amino acids. CDR1 and CDR2 (germline): SGHRS, YFSETQ.

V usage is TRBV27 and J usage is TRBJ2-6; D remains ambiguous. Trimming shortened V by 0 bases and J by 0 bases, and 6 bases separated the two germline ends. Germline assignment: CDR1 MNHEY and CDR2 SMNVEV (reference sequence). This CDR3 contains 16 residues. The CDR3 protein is CASSLSAVSGANVLTF. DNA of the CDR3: TGTGCCAGCAGTTTATCGGCCGTCTCTGGGGCCAACGTCCTGACTTTC.

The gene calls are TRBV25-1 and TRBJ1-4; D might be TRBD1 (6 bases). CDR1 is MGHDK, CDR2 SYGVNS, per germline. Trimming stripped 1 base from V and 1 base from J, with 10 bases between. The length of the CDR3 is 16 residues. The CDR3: CASSEFGRGTNEKLFF. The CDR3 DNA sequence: TGTGCCAGCAGTGAATTCGGCAGGGGAACTAATGAAAAACTGTTTTTT.

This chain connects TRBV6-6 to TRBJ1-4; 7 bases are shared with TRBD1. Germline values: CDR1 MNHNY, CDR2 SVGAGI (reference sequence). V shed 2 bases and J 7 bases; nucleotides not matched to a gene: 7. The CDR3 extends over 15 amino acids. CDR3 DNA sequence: TGTGCCAGCAGTTACCAGGGGGACCTTGGTGAAAAACTGTTTTTT. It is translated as CASSYQGDLGEKLFF.

The CDR3 DNA follows: TGTGCCAGCAGTGAAGACAGGGGATATGGCTACACCTTC. Encoded protein: CASSEDRGYGYTF. This rearrangement joins TRBV6-1 to TRBJ1-2, with 7 bases matching TRBD1. Germline CDR1 is MNHNS and CDR2 is SASEGT. The CDR3 sequence is 13 residues long. J was trimmed by 5 bases and V by 1 base; bases with no gene match: 1.

DNA for the CDR3: TGTGCCAGTAGTCCCCGGGACACCATGAACACTGAAGCTTTCTTT. As protein: CASSPRDTMNTEAFF. The chain recombines TRBV19 with TRBJ1-1; tentatively, D is TRBD1 (6 bases). Trimming removed 5 bases from V and 0 bases from J, with 13 bases in between. The germline CDR1 and CDR2 sequences are LNHDA and SQIVND (reference sequence). This CDR3 comprises 15 residues.